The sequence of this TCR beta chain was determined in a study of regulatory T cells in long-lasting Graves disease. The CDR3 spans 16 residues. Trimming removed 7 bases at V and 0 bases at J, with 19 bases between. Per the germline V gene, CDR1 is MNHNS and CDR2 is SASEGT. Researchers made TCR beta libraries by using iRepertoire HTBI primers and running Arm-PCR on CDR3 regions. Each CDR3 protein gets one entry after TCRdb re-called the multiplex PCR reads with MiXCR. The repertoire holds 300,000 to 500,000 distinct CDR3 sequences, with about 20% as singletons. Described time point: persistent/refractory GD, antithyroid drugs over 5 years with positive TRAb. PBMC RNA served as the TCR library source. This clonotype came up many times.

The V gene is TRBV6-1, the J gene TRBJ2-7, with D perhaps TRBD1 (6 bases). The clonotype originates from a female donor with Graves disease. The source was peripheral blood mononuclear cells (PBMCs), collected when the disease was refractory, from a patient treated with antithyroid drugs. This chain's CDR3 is CASNNDRFTNSYEQYF. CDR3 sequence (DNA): TGTGCCAGCAACAACGACAGGTTTACCAACTCCTACGAGCAGTACTTC.